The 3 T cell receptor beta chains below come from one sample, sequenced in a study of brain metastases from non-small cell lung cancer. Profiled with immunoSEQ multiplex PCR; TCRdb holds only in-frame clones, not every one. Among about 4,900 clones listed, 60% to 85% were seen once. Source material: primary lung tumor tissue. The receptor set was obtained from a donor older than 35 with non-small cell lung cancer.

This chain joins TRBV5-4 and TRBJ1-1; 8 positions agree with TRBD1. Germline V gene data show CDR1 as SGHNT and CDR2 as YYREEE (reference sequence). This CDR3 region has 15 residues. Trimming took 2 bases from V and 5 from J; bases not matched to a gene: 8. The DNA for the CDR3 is TGTGCCAGCAGCTTCAAGACAGGGGTGGTTACTGAAGCTTTCTTT. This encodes CASSFKTGVVTEAFF.

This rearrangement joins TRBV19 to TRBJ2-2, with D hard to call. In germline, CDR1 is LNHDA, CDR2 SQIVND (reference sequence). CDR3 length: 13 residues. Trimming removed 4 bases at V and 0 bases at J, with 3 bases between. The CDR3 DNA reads TGTGCCAGTAGTAACCCGAACACCGGGGAGCTGTTTTTT. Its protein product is CASSNPNTGELFF.

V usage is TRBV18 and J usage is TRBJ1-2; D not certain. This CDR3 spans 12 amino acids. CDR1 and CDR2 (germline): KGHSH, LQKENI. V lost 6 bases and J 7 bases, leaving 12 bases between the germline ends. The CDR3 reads CASSSETAGYTF. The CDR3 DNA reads TGTGCCAGCTCTTCCGAAACTGCTGGCTACACCTTC.